Below, 22 T cell receptor beta chains from the same sample are listed, as sequenced in a study of T cell responses to AZD1222 COVID-19 vaccine (dated by TCRdb to the early 2020s). The time point label, read with the paper, signifies: about 28 days (+/-7) after the second vaccine dose. Taken with the paper, the label for treatment or condition translates to: meningococcal conjugate vaccine given as trial control. The method was the immunoSEQ multiplex PCR assay. The immuneACCESS repertoire file appears here via TCRdb, limited to in-frame rearrangements. These files lack a portion of the clones; in checked studies, under half of the deficit traces to unresolved V genes, and the cause of the others is not known. The sample has about 140,000 clones on record, more than 80% of them singletons. Of the sample, 7.5% to 9.5% falls within the top ten clones. The starting material was peripheral blood, obtained 28 days after the second dose of the MenACWY control vaccine. The receptors originated from an adult who received the MenACWY meningococcal vaccine as a control.

The chain uses TRBV7-9 and TRBJ2-1, with D perhaps being TRBD1 or TRBD2 (5 bases each). In germline, CDR1 is SEHNR, CDR2 FQNEAQ (reference sequence). The CDR3 extends over 15 amino acids. V was cut by 5 bases and J by 9 bases, with 20 bases left in between. The CDR3 is CASSPLTGAILEQFF. The CDR3 nucleotides are TGTGCCAGCAGCCCCTTGACCGGGGCCATTCTTGAGCAGTTCTTC.

The chain combines TRBV11-2 with TRBJ2-7, with D perhaps TRBD1 (5 bases). Germline loops: CDR1 SGHAT, CDR2 FQNNGV. CDR3 length equals 13 residues. V lost 5 bases and J lost 3, with 11 bases in between. The CDR3 is CASSRSGIYEQYF. The CDR3 region has the DNA TGTGCCAGCAGCAGATCAGGGATCTACGAGCAGTACTTC. Together with reference TRBV11-2 and TRBJ2-7, the CDR3 gives the full variable domain: EAGVAQSPRYKIIEKRQSVAFWCNPISGHATLYWYQQILGQGPKLLIQFQNNGVVDDSQLPKDRFSAERLKGVDSTLKIQPAKLEDSAVYLCASSRSGIYEQYFGPGTRLTVT.

The rearrangement uses TRBV11-2 and TRBJ2-1, with 13 bases lining up with TRBD2. Germline lookup yields CDR1 SGHAT and CDR2 FQNNGV. The CDR3 contains 19 residues. V was pared by 4 bases and J by 0 bases, with 9 bases of the junction left unmatched. The CDR3 protein is CASSSQGGLAGSSYNEQFF. CDR3 in DNA: TGTGCCAGCAGCTCCCAGGGGGGACTAGCGGGAAGCTCCTACAATGAGCAGTTCTTC.

The genes are TRBV6-2 or TRBV6-3 and TRBJ1-2; 7 bases match TRBD1. The CDR3 has 15 amino acids. Trimming at V came to 0 bases and at J to 0 bases, leaving 1 base not matched to a gene. CDR1 is MNHEY, CDR2 SVGEGT, per germline. CDR3 region: CASSYSGTANYGYTF. The CDR3, as DNA: TGTGCCAGCAGTTACTCGGGGACAGCTAACTATGGCTACACCTTC.

This chain joins TRBV9 and TRBJ2-7, with TRBD2 identical over 12 bases. CDR3 size: 16 residues. Germline assignment: CDR1 SGDLS and CDR2 YYNGEE. Trimming took 0 bases from V and 7 from J; bases not matched to a gene: 8. In nucleotides, the CDR3 is TGTGCCAGCAGCGTAGGGACTAGCGGGGAACGTGGTGAGCAGTACTTC. It is translated as CASSVGTSGERGEQYF.

The CDR3 sequence: CASSQDLQGTNYGYTF. CDR3 bases: TGCGCCAGCAGCCAAGATCTCCAGGGAACTAACTATGGCTACACCTTC. The chain has TRBV4-3 and TRBJ1-2, with TRBD1 as a possible D gene (5 bases). This CDR3 has 16 residues. CDR1 is LGHNA, CDR2 YSLEER, per germline. Trimming took off 0 bases at V and 0 bases at J, with 11 bases between the two ends.

This clone was seen a single time. This sequence joins TRBV28 and TRBJ2-7, with 10 positions matching TRBD1. There are 13 residues in the CDR3. Germline V gene lookup returns CDR1 MDHEN and CDR2 SYDVKM. The trim removed 6 bases at V and 6 bases at J, leaving 5 bases unmatched. The CDR3: CASSLGQGGEQYF. As DNA, the CDR3 is TGTGCCAGCAGCCTCGGACAGGGGGGCGAGCAGTACTTC.

V gene TRBV2 combines with J gene TRBJ1-5; D perhaps matches TRBD1 (5 bases). CDR1 and CDR2 from the germline V gene are SNHLY and FYNNEI. The CDR3 consists of 15 residues. Deletions cut 6 bases from V and 0 bases from J, with 12 bases between. CDR3 region: CASSADTYSNQPQHF. CDR3 DNA: TGTGCCAGCAGCGCGGACACCTATAGCAATCAGCCCCAGCATTTT.

Details on this clone: Other DNA sequences in the sample encode the same CDR3. The chain uses TRBV18 and TRBJ2-1; 7 positions match TRBD1. After removal of 6 bases from V and 0 bases from J, the junction contained 2 bases not matched to a gene. Germline values: CDR1 KGHSH, CDR2 LQKENI. This CDR3 comprises 14 residues. CDR3 residues: CASSRDSSYNEQFF. The CDR3 DNA follows: TGTGCCAGCTCCCGGGACAGCTCCTACAATGAGCAGTTCTTC.

This sequence joins TRBV3-1 (or the pseudogene TRBV3-2) and TRBJ1-4; TRBD1 aligns across 8 bases. The germline gives CDR1 LGHDT, CDR2 YNNKEL (reference sequence). The CDR3 contains 15 residues. The V segment lost 2 bases and the J segment 6 bases; nucleotides outside the gene matches: 5. CDR3 region: CASSQIRGRYEKLFF. CDR3 in DNA: TGTGCCAGCAGCCAAATCAGGGGGCGTTATGAAAAACTGTTTTTT.

This clone is a singleton in its sample. This chain joins TRBV14 and TRBJ2-5; D gene unclear. The V and J ends lost 2 bases and 2 bases respectively, with 12 bases between them. Germline CDR1 is SGHDN and CDR2 is FVKESK. This CDR3 spans 15 amino acids. The chain's CDR3 is CASSQNPTTQETQYF. Here the CDR3 DNA reads TGTGCCAGCAGCCAAAACCCGACAACGCAAGAGACCCAGTACTTC. The entire variable domain, with the rest obtained from reference TRBV14 and TRBJ2-5, is as follows: EAGVTQFPSHSVIEKGQTVTLRCDPISGHDNLYWYRRVMGKEIKFLLHFVKESKQDESGMPNNRFLAERTGGTYSTLKVQPAELEDSGVYFCASSQNPTTQETQYFGPGTRLLVL.

This clone was recorded a few times. The chain employs TRBV30 and TRBJ2-1, with D possibly matching TRBD1 (5 bases). Trimming shortened V by 0 bases and J by 3 bases, and 12 bases separated the two germline ends. The CDR3 has 15 amino acids. Germline CDR1 and CDR2: GTSNPN and SVGIG (reference sequence). This CDR3 is CAWSVRPGLYNEQFF. For the CDR3, the DNA is TGTGCCTGGAGTGTAAGGCCAGGGCTCTACAATGAGCAGTTCTTC.

The V and J genes are TRBV5-1 and TRBJ1-2; 10 nucleotides line up with TRBD1. After removal of 4 bases from V and 7 bases from J, the junction contained 7 bases not matched to a gene. Per the germline V gene, CDR1 is SGHRS and CDR2 is YFSETQ. The CDR3 loop spans 14 amino acids. The CDR3 nucleotides are TGCGCCAGCAGCCCTGGACAGGGGGAATTTGGCTACACCTTC. Translating gives CASSPGQGEFGYTF. Full variable domain (missing parts from reference TRBV5-1 and TRBJ1-2): KAGVTQTPRYLIKTRGQQVTLSCSPISGHRSVSWYQQTPGQGLQFLFEYFSETQRNKGNFPGRFSGRQFSNSRSEMNVSTLELGDSALYLCASSPGQGEFGYTFGSGTRLTVV.

The gene calls are TRBV7-2 and TRBJ2-5; 11 bases fit TRBD2. The CDR3 consists of 17 residues. CDR1 is SGHTA and CDR2 is FQGNSA in the germline V gene. Trimming took 4 bases from V and 2 from J; bases not matched to a gene: 9. CDR3 region: CASSSLASGGPQETQYF. In nucleotides, the CDR3 is TGTGCCAGCAGCTCCCTCGCTAGCGGGGGGCCACAAGAGACCCAGTACTTC.

CDR3 amino acids: CASSIDRHTGELFF. CDR3 in DNA: TGTGCCAGTAGTATAGACAGGCACACCGGGGAGCTGTTTTTT. The rearrangement joins TRBV19 to TRBJ2-2; D not resolved. The CDR3 runs 14 residues. Germline loops: CDR1 LNHDA, CDR2 SQIVND (reference sequence). V dropped 0 bases and J dropped 3 bases, with 5 bases sitting between them.

The CDR3 DNA reads as TGTGCCAGCAGTGACGGGACGGAGAACACCGGGGAGCTGTTTTTT. Translating gives CASSDGTENTGELFF. This chain links TRBV6-2 or TRBV6-3 with TRBJ2-2; D possibly matches TRBD1 or TRBD2 (5 bases each). The germline CDR1 and CDR2 sequences are MNHEY and SVGEGT. Trimming shortened V by 5 bases and J by 1 base, and 11 bases separated the two germline ends. The CDR3 has 15 residues.

The genes are TRBV29-1 and TRBJ2-5, with D uncertain. The CDR3 runs to 10 residues. V lost 4 bases to trimming and J lost 6 bases, with 6 bases between them. Looked up from germline, CDR1 is SQVTM and CDR2 is ANQGSEA. The CDR3 nucleotides are TGCAGCGTTGTTTCGCAGACCCAGTACTTC. It is translated as CSVVSQTQYF.

This clone was observed a single time. V is TRBV5-1 and J is TRBJ2-7; 7 bases are a match to TRBD2. CDR3 length equals 14 residues. In germline, CDR1 is SGHRS, CDR2 YFSETQ. V was pared by 0 bases and J by 3 bases, with 3 bases of the junction left unmatched. The CDR3 DNA reads as TGCGCCAGCAGCTTGGCCGGGACTAACTACGAGCAGTACTTC. Translated, it gives CASSLAGTNYEQYF.

This chain links TRBV29-1 with TRBJ2-3, with 10 bases fitting TRBD1. Germline assignment: CDR1 SQVTM and CDR2 ANQGSEA. There are 15 residues in the CDR3. Trimming at V came to 7 bases and at J to 3 bases, leaving 10 bases not matched to a gene. CDR3 DNA: TGCAGCGCCAAGGGACAGGGGCTCTTTACAGATACGCAGTATTTT. This translates into CSAKGQGLFTDTQYF.

This clone was counted a single time. The genes are TRBV28 and TRBJ1-1; D is uncertain. Germline values: CDR1 MDHEN, CDR2 SYDVKM. This CDR3 contains 13 residues. Deletions cut 3 bases from V and 1 base from J, with 6 bases between. CDR3 loop: CASSFPGNTEAFF. In DNA form, the CDR3 reads TGTGCCAGCAGTTTTCCCGGGAACACTGAAGCTTTCTTT.

V is TRBV5-5 and J is TRBJ2-7; 7 bases agree with TRBD1. The germline V gene has CDR1 SGHKS and CDR2 YYEKEE (reference sequence). J lost 3 bases, V lost 5 bases, and 2 bases had no gene match. This CDR3 contains 12 residues. This chain's CDR3 is CASSQGVYEQYF. The CDR3 nucleotides read TGTGCCAGCAGTCAGGGGGTCTACGAGCAGTACTTC.

V gene TRBV28 combines with J gene TRBJ2-5; TRBD1 or TRBD2 may be the D gene (5 bases each). Germline V lookup: CDR1 MDHEN, CDR2 SYDVKM. This CDR3 contains 12 residues. V was clipped by 6 bases and J by 5 bases, with 10 bases between them. In DNA form, the CDR3 reads TGTGCCAGCAGGAGAGGGGAGGAGACCCAGTACTTC. It translates to CASRRGEETQYF. Looking up the rest from reference TRBV28 and TRBJ2-5 gives the full variable domain: DVKVTQSSRYLVKRTGEKVFLECVQDMDHENMFWYRQDPGLGLRLIYFSYDVKMKEKGDIPEGYSVSREKKERFSLILESASTNQTSMYLCASRRGEETQYFGPGTRLLVL.